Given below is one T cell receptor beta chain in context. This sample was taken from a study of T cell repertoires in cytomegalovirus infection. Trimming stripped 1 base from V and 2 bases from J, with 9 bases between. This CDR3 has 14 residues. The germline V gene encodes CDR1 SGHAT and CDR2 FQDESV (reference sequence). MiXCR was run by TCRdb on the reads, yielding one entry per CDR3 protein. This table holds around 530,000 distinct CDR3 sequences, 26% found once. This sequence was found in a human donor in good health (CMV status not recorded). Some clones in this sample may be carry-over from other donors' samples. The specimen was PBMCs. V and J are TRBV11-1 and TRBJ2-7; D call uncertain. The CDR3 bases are TGTGCCAGCAGCTTAGAGGTCGCCGCCTACGAGCAGTACTTC. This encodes CASSLEVAAYEQYF.